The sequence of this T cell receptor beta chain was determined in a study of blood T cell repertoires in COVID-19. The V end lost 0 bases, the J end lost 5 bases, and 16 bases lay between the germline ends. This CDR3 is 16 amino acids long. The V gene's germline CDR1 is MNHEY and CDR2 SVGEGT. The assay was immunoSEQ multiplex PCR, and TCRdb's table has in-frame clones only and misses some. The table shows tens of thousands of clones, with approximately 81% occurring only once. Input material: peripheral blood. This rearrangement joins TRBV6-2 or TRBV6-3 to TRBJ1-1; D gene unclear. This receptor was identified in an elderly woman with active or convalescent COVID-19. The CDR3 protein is CASSYSTGSGVTEAFF. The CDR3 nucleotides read TGTGCCAGCAGTTACTCGACGGGCTCCGGGGTTACTGAAGCTTTCTTT.